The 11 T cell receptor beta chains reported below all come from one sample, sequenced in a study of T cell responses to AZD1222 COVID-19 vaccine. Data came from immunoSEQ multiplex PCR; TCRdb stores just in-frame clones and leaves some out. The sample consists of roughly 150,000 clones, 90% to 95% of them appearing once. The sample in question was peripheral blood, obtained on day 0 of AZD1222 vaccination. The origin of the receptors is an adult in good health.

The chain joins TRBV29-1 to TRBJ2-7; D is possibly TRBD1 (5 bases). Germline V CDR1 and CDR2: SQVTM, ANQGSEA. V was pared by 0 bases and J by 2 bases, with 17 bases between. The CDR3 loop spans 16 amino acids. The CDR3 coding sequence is TGCAGCGTTGAAGAATTTCGAGCAGGGCAGACCTACGAGCAGTACTTC. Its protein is CSVEEFRAGQTYEQYF.

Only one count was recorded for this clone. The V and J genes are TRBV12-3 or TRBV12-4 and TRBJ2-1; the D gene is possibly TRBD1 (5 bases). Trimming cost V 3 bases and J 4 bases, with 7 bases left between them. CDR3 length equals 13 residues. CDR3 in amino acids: CASSFGAYNEQFF. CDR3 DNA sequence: TGTGCCAGCAGTTTTGGGGCTTACAATGAGCAGTTCTTC.

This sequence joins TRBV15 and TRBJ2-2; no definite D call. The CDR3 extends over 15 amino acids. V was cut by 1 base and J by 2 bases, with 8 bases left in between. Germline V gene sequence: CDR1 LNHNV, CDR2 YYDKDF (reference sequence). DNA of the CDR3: TGTGCCACCAGCAGAGGAGAAGCCAACACCGGGGAGCTGTTTTTT. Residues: CATSRGEANTGELFF.

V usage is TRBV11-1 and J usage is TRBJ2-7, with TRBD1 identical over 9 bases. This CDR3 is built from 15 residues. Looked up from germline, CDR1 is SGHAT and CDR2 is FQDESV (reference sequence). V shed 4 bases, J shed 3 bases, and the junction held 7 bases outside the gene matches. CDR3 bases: TGTGCCAGCAGCTCGGCCGGGACAGGGAACTACGAGCAGTACTTC. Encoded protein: CASSSAGTGNYEQYF.

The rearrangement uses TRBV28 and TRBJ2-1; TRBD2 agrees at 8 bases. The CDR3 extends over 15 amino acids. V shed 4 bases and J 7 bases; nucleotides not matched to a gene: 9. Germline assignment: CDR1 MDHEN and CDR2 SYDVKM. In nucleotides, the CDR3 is TGTGCCAGCAGTTGGCGAGCGGGAGTGAGGAATGAGCAGTTCTTC. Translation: CASSWRAGVRNEQFF.

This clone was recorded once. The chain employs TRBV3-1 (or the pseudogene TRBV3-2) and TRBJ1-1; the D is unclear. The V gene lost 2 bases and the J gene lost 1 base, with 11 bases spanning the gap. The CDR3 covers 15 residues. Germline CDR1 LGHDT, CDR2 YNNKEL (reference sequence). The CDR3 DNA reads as TGTGCCAGCAGCCAATCTTCCGGGTCGAACACTGAAGCTTTCTTT. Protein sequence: CASSQSSGSNTEAFF.

The CDR3 sequence is CASSFGGTQYF. The CDR3 nucleotides read TGTGCCAGCAGCTTCGGGGGTACGCAGTATTTT. V is TRBV7-8 and J is TRBJ2-3, with D perhaps TRBD2 (6 bases). The CDR3 spans 11 residues. Germline V lookup: CDR1 SGHVS, CDR2 FQNEAQ. Trimming removed 3 bases from V and 8 bases from J, with 6 bases in between.

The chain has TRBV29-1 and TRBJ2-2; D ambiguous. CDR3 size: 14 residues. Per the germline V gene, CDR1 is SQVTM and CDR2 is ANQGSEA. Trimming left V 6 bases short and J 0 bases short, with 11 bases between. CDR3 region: CSVGNYPNTGELFF. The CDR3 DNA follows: TGCAGCGTGGGAAACTACCCGAACACCGGGGAGCTGTTTTTT.

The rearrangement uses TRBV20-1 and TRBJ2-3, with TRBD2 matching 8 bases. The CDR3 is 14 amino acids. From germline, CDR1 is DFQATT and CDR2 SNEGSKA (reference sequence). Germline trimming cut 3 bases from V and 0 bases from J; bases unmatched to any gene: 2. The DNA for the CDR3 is TGCAGTGCTAGTAGCGGGGCTAGCACAGATACGCAGTATTTT. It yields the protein CSASSGASTDTQYF.

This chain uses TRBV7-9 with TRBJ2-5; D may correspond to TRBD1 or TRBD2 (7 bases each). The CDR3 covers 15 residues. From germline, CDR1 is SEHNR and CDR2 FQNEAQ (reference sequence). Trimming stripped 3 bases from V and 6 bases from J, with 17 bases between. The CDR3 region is CASSFGGIQGQTQYF. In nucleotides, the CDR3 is TGTGCCAGCAGCTTCGGGGGGATACAGGGGCAGACCCAGTACTTC.

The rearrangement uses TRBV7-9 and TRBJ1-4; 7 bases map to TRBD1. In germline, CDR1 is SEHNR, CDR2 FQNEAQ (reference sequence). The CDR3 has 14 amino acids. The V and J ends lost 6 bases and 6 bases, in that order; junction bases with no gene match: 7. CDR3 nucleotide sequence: TGTGCCAGCAGGTCCGGGACAGCCGATGAAAAACTGTTTTTT. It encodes CASRSGTADEKLFF.